Sequencing of this TCR beta chain was carried out in a study of brain metastases from non-small cell lung cancer (dated by TCRdb to the late 2010s). Broadly, across the study: The study profiled the immune microenvironment of paired resected primary tumors and brain metastases taken from patients with non-small-cell lung cancer. The full study reports these points: Compared with the matched primary tumors, T-cell clones appeared to be expanded in about two thirds of brain metastases. Paired brain metastases and primary tumors largely shared TCR repertoires, although T-cell densities in the metastases were sparse. T-cell infiltration was lower in brain metastases than in primary tumors (P < 0.001).

The library relied on the immunoSEQ multiplex PCR assay. T-cell receptor beta chain repertoire sequencing was carried out together with a 770-gene immune expression panel. Entries here come from immuneACCESS through TCRdb and include only in-frame sequences with V and J called. Some clones fail to appear in such tables; in the studies checked, an unresolved V gene covers under half of the shortfall, and the cause of the remainder is unknown. A total of under 2,000 clones appear in this sample, around 84% of them only once. 17% of the sample comes from the top ten. The cohort was made up of around 37 patients with surgically resected non-small-cell lung cancer, each of whom had both a primary tumor specimen and a brain metastasis specimen. The tumor specimens consisted of archival formalin-fixed, paraffin-embedded tissues. Sequences MNHEY (CDR1) and SMNVEV (CDR2) are obtained from the germline V gene (reference sequence). The CDR3 contains 19 residues, cysteine and phenylalanine counted. The kept DNA is CDR3 alone, 57 bases in frame from the first base. The junction shows trimming of 5 bases on V and 0 bases on J, and the gene matches do not reach 16 bases of it.

About this clone: No antigen is known for it. No clone much larger than this one lies a single base away; base qualities are absent.

This chain joins TRBV27 to TRBJ1-5; 7 junctional bases match TRBD1. The origin of this receptor is a donor over 35 with non-small cell lung cancer. Material: primary lung tumor tissue. Explained via the paper, the cell subset or site label denotes: primary lung tumor paired with brain metastasis. The DNA sequence reads TGTGCCAGCAGTCCCCTAGGGGGCAGGACAGGTTATAGCAATCAGCCCCAGCATTTT. This gives the protein CASSPLGGRTGYSNQPQHF.